This T cell receptor beta chain comes out of a study of graft-versus-host responses after intestinal transplantation. Whole-study context: Each transplant was multivisceral, liver-intestinal, or isolated intestinal. Recipients uniformly received anti-thymocyte globulin induction, followed by tacrolimus and steroids for approximately 3 years.

Study conclusions and caveats: HvG clone declines early post-transplant were associated with peak circulating GvH levels.

About this clone itself: Its antigen is not known.

The assay was immunoSEQ multiplex PCR, and TCRdb's table has in-frame clones only and misses some. Here the sample spans tens of thousands of clones, approximately 95% being singletons. The CDR3 totals 15 residues. Germline values: CDR1 MNHEY, CDR2 SMNVEV (reference sequence). V was cut by 6 bases and J by 7 bases, with 16 bases left in between. The sequenced sample was unstimulated CD8+ T cells sorted from spleen or lymph node cells, obtained before transplant. The chain combines TRBV27 with TRBJ1-6; D gene uncertain. The sequence derives from a human donor who was the organ donor for an intestinal transplant. The DNA for the CDR3 is TGTGCCAGCAGCCGATTGACATCACAGAATTCACCCCTCCACTTT. Amino acids: CASSRLTSQNSPLHF.